This TCR beta chain was obtained from a study of OX40 agonist ivuxolimab in advanced cancers. Study overall: In this trial design, patients received ivuxolimab intravenously at 0.01 to 10 mg/kg every 2 weeks. Participants averaged 60 years of age (range about 23 to 80) and were around 80% male. Study-wide points: Relative to CD4+ cells, CD8+ T cells on average had more expanded clones.

Points on this clone: Its target is not known.

Blood samples were obtained at baseline, cycle 4 day 1, and cycle 7 day 1. Produced via immunoSEQ multiplex PCR; TCRdb's table is partial and in-frame only. The sample contains about 97,000 clones, 85% to 90% of which appear only once. CDR1 is SGDLS, CDR2 YYNGEE, per germline. Deletions cut 3 bases from V and 5 bases from J, with 18 bases between. The CDR3 spans 16 residues. This sample comprised CD4+ or CD8+ T cells sorted from blood, obtained in a trial of the OX40 agonist ivuxolimab. This rearrangement joins TRBV9 to TRBJ2-1; no definite D call. The sequence was obtained from an adult with an advanced solid tumor such as melanoma, head and neck, liver or kidney cancer. The CDR3 reads CASSAPETPINNEQFF. DNA of the CDR3: TGTGCCAGCAGCGCACCTGAAACCCCGATTAACAATGAGCAGTTCTTC.